Shown below are 21 T cell receptor beta chains from a single sample sequenced in a study of T-cell memory formation after mild COVID-19. MiXCR was run by TCRdb on the 5' RACE reads, yielding one entry per CDR3 protein. The sample contains 560,000 or so distinct CDR3 sequences, about 18% of which appear only once. The source material was PBMCs or a T cell subset sorted from them (not recorded which). These receptors all come from an adult woman who had mild COVID-19 (a few samples of this study predate the infection). Cell type and time point are not known.

In this sample, this clonotype turned up a few times. The CDR3 DNA is TGCGCCAGCAGCCACCGTTCACTAGGAGATACGCAGTATTTT. Its protein is CASSHRSLGDTQYF. The J gene is TRBJ2-3, the V gene TRBV5-1; TRBD2 might be the D (5 bases). V was pared by 4 bases and J by 5 bases, with 14 bases between. The CDR3 contains 14 residues. CDR1 is SGHRS and CDR2 is YFSETQ in the germline V gene. The variable domain in full, completed from reference TRBV5-1 and TRBJ2-3, reads KAGVTQTPRYLIKTRGQQVTLSCSPISGHRSVSWYQQTPGQGLQFLFEYFSETQRNKGNFPGRFSGRQFSNSRSEMNVSTLELGDSALYLCASSHRSLGDTQYFGPGTRLTVL.

A few counts support this clonotype. The chain couples TRBV4-1 to TRBJ1-1; 7 nucleotides align to TRBD1. The CDR3 contains 17 residues. Trimming removed 4 bases from V and 3 bases from J; junction bases left unmatched: 14. Germline V gene lookup returns CDR1 MGHRA and CDR2 YSYEKL. CDR3 in DNA: TGCGCCAGCAGCCCGCTTAGAGTGGAGACAGGGTACACTGAAGCTTTCTTT. It encodes CASSPLRVETGYTEAFF.

The J gene is TRBJ2-1, the V gene TRBV7-8, with D unclear. Trimming took off 1 base at V and 0 bases at J, with 10 bases between the two ends. The CDR3 loop spans 16 amino acids. Germline V gene lookup returns CDR1 SGHVS and CDR2 FQNEAQ. The CDR3 loop reads CASSLELLVSYNEQFF. The DNA for the CDR3 is TGTGCCAGCAGCTTAGAACTACTTGTCTCCTACAATGAGCAGTTCTTC.

The chain uses TRBV9 and TRBJ2-1, with a tentative D call TRBD2 (6 bases). The CDR3 runs 16 residues. V dropped 4 bases and J dropped 8 bases, with 22 bases sitting between them. The V gene's germline CDR1 is SGDLS and CDR2 YYNGEE. CDR3 nucleotides: TGTGCCAGCAGCCATCCCCGGGACTCCTCTCAATATGAGCAGTTCTTC. Its translation: CASSHPRDSSQYEQFF.

In this sample, this clonotype turned up a few times. The chain couples TRBV9 to TRBJ2-3, with 11 bases fitting TRBD2. The germline CDR1 and CDR2 sequences are SGDLS and YYNGEE. This CDR3 is 16 amino acids long. With 3 bases clipped from V and 1 base from J, the junction kept 4 bases outside the gene matches. In DNA, the CDR3 is TGTGCCAGCAGCGAACAACTAGCGGGAGGCACAGATACGCAGTATTTT. As protein: CASSEQLAGGTDTQYF.

The genes are TRBV6-5 and TRBJ2-1; tentatively, D is TRBD1 or TRBD2 (5 bases each). Between the trimmed V and J ends, which lost 6 bases and 7 bases, there was a span of 16 bases. The V gene's germline CDR1 is MNHEY and CDR2 SVGAGI. This CDR3 spans 14 amino acids. The CDR3 nucleotides read TGTGCCAGCAGCTCCTGGGGTGGGGGAAATGAGCAGTTCTTC. Translated, it gives CASSSWGGGNEQFF.

In its sample, this clonotype was seen a few times. This chain uses TRBV12-3 or TRBV12-4 with TRBJ2-2; 9 bases map to TRBD2. The CDR3 consists of 16 residues. After removal of 5 bases from V and 1 base from J, the junction contained 5 bases not matched to a gene. The CDR3 DNA is TGTGCCAGCAGTCCATTAGCGGGAGTGAACACCGGGGAGCTGTTTTTT. Its protein product is CASSPLAGVNTGELFF.

The J gene is TRBJ2-7, the V gene TRBV29-1, with TRBD2 matching 7 bases. This CDR3 contains 14 residues. In germline, CDR1 is SQVTM, CDR2 ANQGSEA. J gave up 2 bases and V 8 bases, and 12 bases lay outside the gene matches. CDR3 in amino acids: CSIPLGGSTYEQYF. The DNA for the CDR3 is TGCAGCATTCCCCTGGGGGGGTCCACCTACGAGCAGTACTTC.

This clonotype was found a few times. The chain has TRBV12-3 or TRBV12-4 and TRBJ2-7; D ambiguous. The CDR3 extends over 13 amino acids. V was cut by 6 bases and J by 4 bases, with 13 bases left in between. Here the CDR3 reads CASSLGIGYEQYF. Written as DNA, the CDR3 is TGTGCCAGCAGCCTAGGGATAGGATACGAGCAGTACTTC.

CDR3 sequence reads: CASSLHPDRTNEQFF. CDR3 sequence (DNA): TGCGCCAGCAGCCTCCACCCTGACAGGACCAATGAGCAGTTCTTC. V usage is TRBV5-1 and J usage is TRBJ2-1; D is perhaps TRBD1 (6 bases). The germline V and J ends were trimmed by 4 bases and 6 bases, with 17 bases remaining between them. CDR3 length: 15 amino acids. Germline V gene data show CDR1 as SGHRS and CDR2 as YFSETQ.

This clonotype was counted only a few times. The chain is built from TRBV10-3 and TRBJ2-3; TRBD2 agrees at 7 bases. Looked up from germline, CDR1 is ENHRY and CDR2 is SYGVKD. The CDR3 runs to 15 residues. Trimming cost V 2 bases and J 2 bases; bases outside gene matches: 4. The chain's CDR3 is CAISERGTNTDTQYF. In nucleotides, the CDR3 is TGTGCCATCAGTGAGAGAGGGACTAACACAGATACGCAGTATTTT.

A few counts support this clonotype. The chain carries TRBV6-4 and TRBJ1-5, with TRBD1 as a possible D gene (6 bases). Trimming took 7 bases from V and 11 from J, leaving 15 bases between them. The CDR3 runs to 12 residues. CDR1 and CDR2 from the germline V gene are MRHNA and SNTAGT. The CDR3 spells CASTTGWGSQHF. CDR3 bases: TGTGCCAGCACCACAGGGTGGGGGTCCCAGCATTTT.

This chain links TRBV7-9 with TRBJ1-2; maybe TRBD1 (5 bases). The CDR3 is made up of 13 amino acids. Trimming took 4 bases from V and 5 from J, leaving 11 bases between them. Per the germline V gene, CDR1 is SEHNR and CDR2 is FQNEAQ (reference sequence). CDR3 sequence: CASSSQAQYGYTF. The CDR3, as DNA: TGTGCCAGCAGCTCACAGGCCCAGTATGGCTACACCTTC.

This clonotype was detected only a few times. The CDR3, as DNA: TGTGCCAGCAGCCTTCAGGGGTCGGTCTACGAGCAGTACTTC. Its translation: CASSLQGSVYEQYF. The gene calls are TRBV3-1 and TRBJ2-7; possibly TRBD1 for D (6 bases). V gave up 4 bases and J gave up 3 bases, with 13 bases separating them. This CDR3 spans 14 amino acids. In germline, CDR1 is LGHDT, CDR2 YNNKEL (reference sequence).

CDR3 loop: CASSFRVPEAFF. The DNA for the CDR3 is TGCGCCAGCAGCTTTCGGGTTCCTGAAGCTTTCTTT. The chain uses TRBV5-1 and TRBJ1-1; unclear D gene. The CDR3 totals 12 residues. The V and J ends lost 2 bases and 6 bases respectively, with 8 bases between them. Germline CDR1 SGHRS, CDR2 YFSETQ. The full variable domain, rest sourced from reference TRBV5-1 and TRBJ1-1, is KAGVTQTPRYLIKTRGQQVTLSCSPISGHRSVSWYQQTPGQGLQFLFEYFSETQRNKGNFPGRFSGRQFSNSRSEMNVSTLELGDSALYLCASSFRVPEAFFGQGTRLTVV.

The genes are TRBV9 and TRBJ2-3; perhaps TRBD2 as D (5 bases). The germline V gene encodes CDR1 SGDLS and CDR2 YYNGEE. The CDR3 totals 15 residues. The V gene lost 2 bases and the J gene lost 2 bases, with 12 bases spanning the gap. CDR3 residues: CASSVRTSSTDTQYF. The CDR3 DNA is TGTGCCAGCAGCGTCCGGACTTCATCCACAGATACGCAGTATTTT.

The chain employs TRBV6-2 or TRBV6-3 and TRBJ1-5; D perhaps matches TRBD1 (5 bases). Germline loops: CDR1 MNHEY, CDR2 SVGEGT. Trimming shortened V by 2 bases and J by 6 bases, and 17 bases separated the two germline ends. There are 16 residues in the CDR3. CDR3 DNA sequence: TGTGCCAGCAGTTACGCTCGGGGATTCGGGGGTCAGCCCCAGCATTTT. This translates into CASSYARGFGGQPQHF.

In this sample, this clonotype turned up once. This chain joins TRBV6-6 and TRBJ2-7; weak D call: TRBD2 (6 bases). From germline, CDR1 is MNHNY and CDR2 SVGAGI (reference sequence). CDR3 length equals 15 residues. Trimming removed 1 base at V and 3 bases at J, with 13 bases between. In nucleotides, the CDR3 is TGTGCCAGCAGTTACTTGGCGGGAATAGGCTACGAGCAGTACTTC. Translation gives CASSYLAGIGYEQYF.

CDR3 in DNA: TGTGCCAGCAGAAAATCACAAGAGACCCAGTACTTC. Its protein product is CASRKSQETQYF. The V call is TRBV12-3 or TRBV12-4, the J call TRBJ2-5; D unresolved. The V and J ends lost 6 bases and 2 bases respectively, with 7 bases between them. The CDR3 length is 12 residues.

This clonotype occurred once. The chain recombines TRBV6-2 or TRBV6-3 with TRBJ2-2; 7 bases map to TRBD1. CDR3 size: 14 residues. Germline V gene lookup returns CDR1 MNHEY and CDR2 SVGEGT. Trimming removed 0 bases from V and 6 bases from J; junction bases left unmatched: 1. As DNA, the CDR3 is TGTGCCAGCAGTTACTCGACAGGGTCCGGGGAGCTGTTTTTT. It codes for CASSYSTGSGELFF.

This clonotype was counted a few times. The rearrangement links TRBV6-5 to TRBJ2-1; TRBD2 agrees at 9 bases. This CDR3 comprises 13 residues. Germline CDR1 reads MNHEY; CDR2 reads SVGAGI. J gave up 10 bases and V 5 bases, and 6 bases lay outside the gene matches. CDR3 sequence reads: CASSNSGSREQFF. The CDR3 region has the DNA TGTGCCAGCAGTAATAGCGGGAGTCGGGAGCAGTTCTTC.